This TCR beta chain is drawn from a study of blood T cell repertoires in COVID-19. Per the original data handling: How many nucleated cells were present was estimated from reference gene primer amplification. Measured with immunoSEQ multiplex PCR; TCRdb has only the in-frame clones, and not every one. V, J and clone size are those of that table, while D and trimming were read from the DNA. Of 150,000 to 200,000 clones detected, roughly 90% appear once; the ten largest clones hold more than 6.5%. Participants were placed into cohorts based on the clinical history they reported. Two consecutive negative NP/OP PCR tests, clearance, or resolved symptoms defined Cohort 3 recovery. The CDR3 totals 14 residues. V dropped 6 bases and J dropped 6; count of bases not matched to a gene: 3. The germline V gene has CDR1 LGHDT and CDR2 YNNKEL (reference sequence).

The origin of this receptor is a woman aged 45 to 65 who had recovered from COVID-19. This sequence joins TRBV3-1 (or the pseudogene TRBV3-2) and TRBJ2-1; 12 nucleotides match TRBD2. Sample: PBMCs or T cells enriched from blood (not recorded which). In DNA form, the CDR3 reads TGTGCCAGCAGTACTAGCGGGGGGATCAATGAGCAGTTCTTC. Translating it yields CASSTSGGINEQFF.